This TCR beta chain was captured by sequencing in a study of T-cell memory formation after mild COVID-19. Study-wide findings and caveats: Within pre-infection memory, some responding clones were found, suggesting cross-reactive memory joined.

A note on this clonotype: Antigen specificity is unknown.

CDR3 length equals 17 residues. Germline CDR1 reads MNHEY; CDR2 reads SVGAGI. V dropped 0 bases and J dropped 0; count of bases not matched to a gene: 6. The TCR alpha and TCR beta cDNA libraries, bearing sample barcodes and UMIs, were generated by 5'RACE using constant-segment primers. TCRdb analysed the 5' RACE reads with MiXCR anew, one entry per CDR3 protein. Here the sample spans 200,000 to 250,000 distinct CDR3 sequences, about 16% being singletons. The chain is built from TRBV6-5 and TRBJ1-2; 8 positions agree with TRBD1. The sequenced sample consisted of PBMCs or a T cell subset sorted from them (not recorded which). The TCR was taken from an adult woman who had mild COVID-19 (a few samples of this study predate the infection). Cell type and time point are not known. CDR3 bases: TGTGCCAGCAGTTACTCGACAGGGGTTCTAGCTAACTATGGCTACACCTTC. This codes for CASSYSTGVLANYGYTF.